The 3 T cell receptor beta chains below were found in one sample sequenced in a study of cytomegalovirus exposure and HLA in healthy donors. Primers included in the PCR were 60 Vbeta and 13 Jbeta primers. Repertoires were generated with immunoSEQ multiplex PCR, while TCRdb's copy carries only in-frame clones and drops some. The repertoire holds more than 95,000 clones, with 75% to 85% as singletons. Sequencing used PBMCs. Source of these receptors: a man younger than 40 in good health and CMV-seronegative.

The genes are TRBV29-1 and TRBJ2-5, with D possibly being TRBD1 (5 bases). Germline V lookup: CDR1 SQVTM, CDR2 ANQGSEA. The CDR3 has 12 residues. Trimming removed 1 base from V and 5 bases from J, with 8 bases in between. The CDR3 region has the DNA TGCAGCGTTGAAGGGGGCTCGGAGACCCAGTACTTC. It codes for CSVEGGSETQYF.

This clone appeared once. The CDR3 DNA is TGTGCCAGCAGCTTGTCCCCAGCGGGGCAATACGAGCAGTACTTC. This gives the protein CASSLSPAGQYEQYF. V is TRBV5-4 and J is TRBJ2-7; 7 nucleotides match TRBD2. The trim removed 1 base at V and 4 bases at J, leaving 8 bases unmatched. In germline, CDR1 is SGHNT, CDR2 YYREEE (reference sequence). The CDR3 has 15 amino acids.

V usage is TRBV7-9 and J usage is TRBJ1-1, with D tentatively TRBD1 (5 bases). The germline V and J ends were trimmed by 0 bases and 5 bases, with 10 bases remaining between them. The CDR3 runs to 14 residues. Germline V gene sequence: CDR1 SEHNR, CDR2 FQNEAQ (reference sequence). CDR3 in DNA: TGTGCCAGCAGCTTAGCGAAGGGGCGGACTGAAGCTTTCTTT. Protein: CASSLAKGRTEAFF.